What follows are 23 T cell receptor beta chains derived from one specimen sequenced in a study of cytomegalovirus exposure and HLA in healthy donors. The PCR ran on 60 Vbeta and 13 Jbeta primers. TCRdb's table, derived via immunoSEQ multiplex PCR, lists solely in-frame clones and lacks some. In the table there are 200,000 to 250,000 clones, more than 75% of which are singletons. The specimen was PBMCs. Receptors were obtained from a woman aged 40 to 50 in good health and CMV-seropositive.

This clone was picked up a small number of times. V and J are TRBV4-2 and TRBJ2-7; TRBD2 matches 9 bases. Germline V gives CDR1 LGHNA, CDR2 YNFKEQ. V dropped 4 bases and J dropped 4; count of bases not matched to a gene: 11. CDR3 size: 16 residues. Here the CDR3 DNA reads TGTGCCAGCAGCCTAAGCGCGGGGGGGCTGGGGTACGAGCAGTACTTC. It translates to CASSLSAGGLGYEQYF.

The chain uses TRBV7-2 and TRBJ2-7; possibly TRBD1 for D (5 bases). Germline V gives CDR1 SGHTA, CDR2 FQGNSA. CDR3 size: 14 residues. The ends were cut back, 2 bases at V and 5 bases at J, with 13 bases in the middle. The DNA of the CDR3 is TGTGCCAGCAGCTTAACAGGTTCCCCCCACGAGCAGTACTTC. Its translation: CASSLTGSPHEQYF.

CDR3 sequence (DNA): TGTGCCAGCAGGCAGGCATTGGCTAATGAAAAACTGTTTTTT. It encodes CASRQALANEKLFF. The V call is TRBV6-5, the J call TRBJ1-4; D call uncertain. Germline CDR1 reads MNHEY; CDR2 reads SVGAGI. The CDR3 is made up of 14 amino acids. Trimming removed 6 bases at V and 3 bases at J, with 11 bases between.

The chain carries TRBV11-2 and TRBJ2-7, with TRBD2 matching over 7 bases. Germline values: CDR1 SGHAT, CDR2 FQNNGV. This CDR3 is 13 amino acids long. The V segment lost 6 bases and the J segment 3 bases; nucleotides outside the gene matches: 5. CDR3 sequence reads: CASRGGERYEQYF. As DNA, the CDR3 is TGTGCCAGCAGGGGGGGGGAACGCTACGAGCAGTACTTC.

In its sample, this clone was seen a few times. This rearrangement joins TRBV5-1 to TRBJ2-3, with 12 nucleotides matching TRBD2. This CDR3 contains 17 residues. In germline, CDR1 is SGHRS, CDR2 YFSETQ. V lost 1 base to trimming and J lost 6 bases; unmatched junction nucleotides: 9. The CDR3 sequence is CASSLLASGGASDTQYF. The CDR3 DNA reads as TGCGCCAGCAGCTTGCTGGCTAGCGGGGGGGCTTCGGATACGCAGTATTTT.

A remark on this clone: Its ends do not fully match the called genes, so a read error is possible. The V call is TRBV7-9, the J call TRBJ1-2; a weak D match, TRBD1 (5 bases). Germline CDR1 and CDR2: SEHNR and FQNEAQ (reference sequence). This CDR3 is 17 amino acids long. The CDR3, as DNA: TGTTCCAGCAGCTTGACTAGGGACTCCAATCTGGCCTATGGCTACACCTTC. Translation: CSSSLTRDSNLAYGYTF.

A note on this clone: The germline gene is not matched at one end of the junction; a read error may be the cause. The J gene is TRBJ2-3, the V gene TRBV7-9; 13 nucleotides align to TRBD2. In germline, CDR1 is SEHNR, CDR2 FQNEAQ (reference sequence). CDR3 length: 14 amino acids. CDR3 DNA: TGTTCCAGCAGCGAGACTAGCGGGAGGTTCACGCAGTATTTT. Protein sequence: CSSSETSGRFTQYF.

This clone was counted a few times. This sequence joins TRBV19 and TRBJ2-5; no clear D gene. In germline, CDR1 is LNHDA, CDR2 SQIVND (reference sequence). The CDR3 consists of 14 residues. Trimming took off 1 base at V and 3 bases at J, with 9 bases between the two ends. This CDR3 reads CASSIVNRKETQYF. The CDR3 DNA reads as TGTGCCAGTAGTATAGTTAACAGAAAAGAGACCCAGTACTTC.

There are a few counts of this clone. The genes are TRBV30 and TRBJ1-5; D unclear. Per germline, CDR1 GTSNPN and CDR2 SVGIG (reference sequence). CDR3 size: 13 residues. V was clipped by 1 base and J by 2 bases, with 6 bases between them. CDR3 sequence: CAWSDGGNQPQHF. The CDR3, as DNA: TGTGCCTGGAGTGACGGGGGCAATCAGCCCCAGCATTTT.

This clone has a handful of counts. The same CDR3 arises from other DNA sequences in this sample as well. The chain is built from TRBV30 and TRBJ2-7; 10 bases match TRBD1. Germline trimming cut 5 bases from V and 0 bases from J; bases unmatched to any gene: 1. Germline CDR1 is GTSNPN and CDR2 is SVGIG (reference sequence). The CDR3 is 13 amino acids. CDR3 amino acids: CAWRTGGSYEQYF. The DNA of the CDR3 is TGTGCCTGGCGGACAGGGGGCTCCTACGAGCAGTACTTC.

The chain joins TRBV15 to TRBJ2-5; D is unclear. Germline lookup yields CDR1 LNHNV and CDR2 YYDKDF (reference sequence). The CDR3 has 11 amino acids. V lost 5 bases and J 5 bases, leaving 6 bases between the germline ends. CDR3 residues: CATSERETQYF. For the CDR3, the DNA is TGTGCCACCAGCGAACGGGAGACCCAGTACTTC.

The CDR3 spells CASSLAYPGANVLTF. The CDR3 bases are TGTGCCAGCAGCTTAGCGTATCCTGGGGCCAACGTCCTGACTTTC. The chain carries TRBV7-9 and TRBJ2-6; D gene unclear. The CDR3 has 15 residues. Trimming shortened V by 0 bases and J by 2 bases, and 5 bases separated the two germline ends. Germline V gene sequence: CDR1 SEHNR, CDR2 FQNEAQ (reference sequence).

This clone has just one count. This CDR3 is CASGTSGTYEQYF. DNA for the CDR3: TGTGCCAGCGGGACTAGCGGGACCTACGAGCAGTACTTC. V and J are TRBV2 and TRBJ2-7; 13 bases are shared with TRBD2. Per the germline V gene, CDR1 is SNHLY and CDR2 is FYNNEI. The length of the CDR3 is 13 residues. V was pared by 8 bases and J by 2 bases, with 0 bases of the junction left unmatched.

The rearrangement links TRBV7-2 to TRBJ2-5; 7 bases are shared with TRBD1. With V trimmed by 5 bases and J by 2 bases, 2 bases remained unmatched. The CDR3 runs to 13 residues. Germline lookup yields CDR1 SGHTA and CDR2 FQGNSA. CDR3 region: CASSPQGQETQYF. The CDR3 DNA sequence: TGTGCCAGCAGCCCACAGGGGCAAGAGACCCAGTACTTC.

The chain carries TRBV19 and TRBJ2-3, with 10 bases that match TRBD1. Trimming cost V 3 bases and J 5 bases; bases outside gene matches: 8. CDR1 is LNHDA, CDR2 SQIVND, per germline (reference sequence). The CDR3 contains 16 residues. CDR3 sequence (DNA): TGTGCCAGTAGTATGGTCAGGACAGGGGGTAAAGATACGCAGTATTTT. It specifies CASSMVRTGGKDTQYF.

The J gene is TRBJ1-6, the V gene TRBV6-5; 9 bases align to TRBD1. This CDR3 contains 13 residues. CDR1 MNHEY and CDR2 SVGAGI come from the germline V gene. The trim removed 7 bases at V and 7 bases at J, leaving 2 bases unmatched. CDR3: CASKTGGNSPLHF. The DNA of the CDR3 is TGTGCCAGCAAAACAGGGGGCAATTCACCCCTCCACTTT.

The rearrangement links TRBV7-9 to TRBJ1-2, with D hard to call. The germline CDR1 and CDR2 sequences are SEHNR and FQNEAQ (reference sequence). This CDR3 spans 12 amino acids. Deletions cut 3 bases from V and 4 bases from J, with 6 bases between. Here the CDR3 reads CASSFGLYGYTF. The CDR3 nucleotides read TGTGCCAGCAGCTTTGGGCTCTATGGCTACACCTTC.

This clone was recorded a few times. This chain links TRBV5-1 with TRBJ1-1; possible D gene TRBD1, 5 bases. Between the trimmed V and J ends, which lost 4 bases and 0 bases, there was a span of 19 bases. The CDR3 contains 17 residues. Germline lookup yields CDR1 SGHRS and CDR2 YFSETQ. CDR3 region: CASSPRGSGGMNTEAFF. In nucleotides, the CDR3 is TGCGCCAGCAGCCCCCGGGGCAGTGGAGGGATGAACACTGAAGCTTTCTTT.

CDR3 sequence: CASSLTSGESYEQYF. In DNA form, the CDR3 reads TGTGCCAGCAGCCTGACTAGCGGGGAATCCTACGAGCAGTACTTC. The chain joins TRBV13 to TRBJ2-7, with 11 nucleotides matching TRBD2. This CDR3 is 15 amino acids long. V lost 5 bases to trimming and J lost 1 base; unmatched junction nucleotides: 4. The germline V gene has CDR1 PRHDT and CDR2 FYEKMQ (reference sequence). Full variable domain (missing parts from reference TRBV13 and TRBJ2-7): AAGVIQSPRHLIKEKRETATLKCYPIPRHDTVYWYQQGPGQDPQFLISFYEKMQSDKGSIPDRFSAQQFSDYHSELNMSSLELGDSALYFCASSLTSGESYEQYFGPGTRLTVT.

V and J are TRBV4-2 and TRBJ2-2; D call uncertain. Looked up from germline, CDR1 is LGHNA and CDR2 is YNFKEQ. The CDR3 sequence is 14 residues long. The ends were cut back, 0 bases at V and 5 bases at J, with 7 bases in the middle. In DNA form, the CDR3 reads TGTGCCAGCAGCCAAGATGGTCGGACCGGGGAGCTGTTTTTT. Translating it yields CASSQDGRTGELFF.

The V and J genes are TRBV4-1 and TRBJ2-5; 7 positions match TRBD2. Germline CDR1 and CDR2: MGHRA and YSYEKL. V gave up 2 bases and J gave up 0 bases; unmatched junction bases: 6. This CDR3 comprises 16 residues. CDR3 bases: TGCGCCAGCAGCCAACCCGGTCGGGGGGACCAAGAGACCCAGTACTTC. This codes for CASSQPGRGDQETQYF.

This clone showed up just a few times. J is TRBJ2-3 and V is TRBV10-2; TRBD2 is a possible D gene (5 bases). The CDR3 is 18 residues long. In germline, CDR1 is WSHSY, CDR2 SAAADI. Trimming removed 4 bases from V and 0 bases from J, with 20 bases in between. The CDR3 nucleotides are TGCGCCAGCAGTGGTCTTTCGGGGAGCGCTCCTAGCACAGATACGCAGTATTTT. This sequence encodes CASSGLSGSAPSTDTQYF.

The CDR3 bases are TGTGCCAGCAGCAGCCCTAACGGGGGGCCGCAGTTCTTC. Its translation: CASSSPNGGPQFF. The V and J genes are TRBV7-2 and TRBJ2-1; D might be TRBD2 (7 bases). The CDR3 covers 13 residues. The germline gives CDR1 SGHTA, CDR2 FQGNSA. Deletions cut 5 bases from V and 12 bases from J, with 17 bases between.